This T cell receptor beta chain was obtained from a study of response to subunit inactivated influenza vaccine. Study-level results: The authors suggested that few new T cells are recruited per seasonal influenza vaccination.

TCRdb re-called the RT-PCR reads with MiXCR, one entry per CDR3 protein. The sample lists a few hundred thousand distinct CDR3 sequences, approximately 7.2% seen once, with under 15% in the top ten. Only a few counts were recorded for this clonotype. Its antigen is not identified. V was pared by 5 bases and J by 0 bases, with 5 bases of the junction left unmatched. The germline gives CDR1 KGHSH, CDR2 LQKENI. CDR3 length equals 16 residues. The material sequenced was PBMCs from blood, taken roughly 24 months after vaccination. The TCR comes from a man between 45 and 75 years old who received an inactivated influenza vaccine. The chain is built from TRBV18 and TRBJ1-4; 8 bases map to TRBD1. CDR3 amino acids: CASSWGQASTNEKLFF. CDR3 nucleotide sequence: TGTGCCAGCTCATGGGGACAGGCGTCAACTAATGAAAAACTGTTTTTT.